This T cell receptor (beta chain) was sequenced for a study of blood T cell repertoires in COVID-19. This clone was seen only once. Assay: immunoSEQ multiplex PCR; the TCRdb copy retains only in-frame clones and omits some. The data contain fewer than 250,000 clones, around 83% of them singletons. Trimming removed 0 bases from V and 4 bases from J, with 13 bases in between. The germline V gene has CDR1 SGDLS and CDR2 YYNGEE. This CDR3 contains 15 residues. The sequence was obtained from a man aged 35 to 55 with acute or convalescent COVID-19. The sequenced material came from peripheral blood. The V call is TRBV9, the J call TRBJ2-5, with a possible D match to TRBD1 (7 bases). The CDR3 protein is CASSVVGGGGETQYF. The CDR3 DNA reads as TGTGCCAGCAGCGTAGTAGGAGGGGGCGGAGAGACCCAGTACTTC.